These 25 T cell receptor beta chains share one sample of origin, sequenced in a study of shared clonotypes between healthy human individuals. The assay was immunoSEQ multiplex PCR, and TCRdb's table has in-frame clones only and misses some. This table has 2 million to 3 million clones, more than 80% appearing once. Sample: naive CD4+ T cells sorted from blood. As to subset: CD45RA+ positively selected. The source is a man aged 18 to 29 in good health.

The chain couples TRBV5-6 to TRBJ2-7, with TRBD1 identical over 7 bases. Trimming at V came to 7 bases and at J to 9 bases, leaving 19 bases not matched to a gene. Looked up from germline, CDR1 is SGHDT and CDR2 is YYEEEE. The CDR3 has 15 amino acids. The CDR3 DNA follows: TGTGCCAGCCTCCCCTCACCTGACAGGGAAAGTGGGCAGTACTTC. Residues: CASLPSPDRESGQYF.

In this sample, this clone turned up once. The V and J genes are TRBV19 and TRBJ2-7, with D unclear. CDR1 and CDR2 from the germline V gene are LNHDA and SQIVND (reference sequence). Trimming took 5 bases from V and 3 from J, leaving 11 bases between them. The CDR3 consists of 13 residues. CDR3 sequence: CASSEVPVYEQYF. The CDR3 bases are TGTGCCAGTAGTGAAGTTCCGGTCTACGAGCAGTACTTC.

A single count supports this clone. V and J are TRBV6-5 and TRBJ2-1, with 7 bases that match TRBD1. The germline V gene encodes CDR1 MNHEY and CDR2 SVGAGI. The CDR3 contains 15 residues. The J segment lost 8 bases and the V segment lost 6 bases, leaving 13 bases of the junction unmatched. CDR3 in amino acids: CASSFRGPFGDEQFF. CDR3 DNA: TGTGCCAGCAGCTTTAGGGGGCCCTTCGGGGATGAGCAGTTCTTC.

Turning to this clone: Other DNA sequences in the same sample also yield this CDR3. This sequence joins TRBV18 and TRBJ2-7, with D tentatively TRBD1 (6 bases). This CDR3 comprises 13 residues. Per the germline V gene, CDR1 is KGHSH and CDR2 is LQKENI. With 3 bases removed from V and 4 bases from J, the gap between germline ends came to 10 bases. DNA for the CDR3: TGTGCCAGCTCACCGACCAGGGGTTACGAGCAGTACTTC. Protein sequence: CASSPTRGYEQYF.

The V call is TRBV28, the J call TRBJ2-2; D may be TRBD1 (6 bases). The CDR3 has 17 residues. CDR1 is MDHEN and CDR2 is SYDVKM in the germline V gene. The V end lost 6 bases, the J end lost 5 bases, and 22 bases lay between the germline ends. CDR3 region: CASSELTGKGVTGELFF. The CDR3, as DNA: TGTGCCAGCAGCGAACTAACAGGGAAGGGGGTTACCGGGGAGCTGTTTTTT.

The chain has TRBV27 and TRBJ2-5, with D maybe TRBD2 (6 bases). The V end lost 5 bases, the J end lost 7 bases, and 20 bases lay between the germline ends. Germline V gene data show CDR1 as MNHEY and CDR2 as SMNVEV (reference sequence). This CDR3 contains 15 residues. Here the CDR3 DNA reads TGTGCCAGCAGTCCCCGTCGGGACTCGGATAGGACCCAGTACTTC. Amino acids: CASSPRRDSDRTQYF.

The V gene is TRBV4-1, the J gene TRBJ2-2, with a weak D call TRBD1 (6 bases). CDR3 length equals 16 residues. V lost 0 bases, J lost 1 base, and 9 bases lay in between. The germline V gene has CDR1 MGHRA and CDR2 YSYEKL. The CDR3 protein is CASSQEGQRNTGELFF. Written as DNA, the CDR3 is TGCGCCAGCAGCCAAGAAGGACAGAGGAACACCGGGGAGCTGTTTTTT.

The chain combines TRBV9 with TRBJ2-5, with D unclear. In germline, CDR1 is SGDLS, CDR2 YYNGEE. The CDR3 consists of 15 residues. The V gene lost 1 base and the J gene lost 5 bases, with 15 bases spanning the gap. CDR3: CASSVRDALVETQYF. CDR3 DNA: TGTGCCAGCAGCGTACGCGACGCCCTTGTGGAGACCCAGTACTTC.

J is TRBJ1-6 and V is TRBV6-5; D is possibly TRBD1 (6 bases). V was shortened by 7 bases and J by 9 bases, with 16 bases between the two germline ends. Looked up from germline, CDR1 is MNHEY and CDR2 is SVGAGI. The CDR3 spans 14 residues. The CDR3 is CASKMSGESSPLHF. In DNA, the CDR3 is TGTGCCAGCAAGATGTCAGGGGAAAGTTCACCCCTCCACTTT.

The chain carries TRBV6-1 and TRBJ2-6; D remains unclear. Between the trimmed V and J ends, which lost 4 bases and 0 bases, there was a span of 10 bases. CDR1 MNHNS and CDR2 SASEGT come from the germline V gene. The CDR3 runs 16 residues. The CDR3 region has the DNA TGTGCCAGCAGTGTTGAGTACCCCTCTGGGGCCAACGTCCTGACTTTC. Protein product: CASSVEYPSGANVLTF.

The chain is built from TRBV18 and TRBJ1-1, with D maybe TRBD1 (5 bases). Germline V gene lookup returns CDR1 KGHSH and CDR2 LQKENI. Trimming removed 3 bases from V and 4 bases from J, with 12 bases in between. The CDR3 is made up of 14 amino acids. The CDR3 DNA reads TGTGCCAGCTCACCGCGGGGGGGAACCACTGAAGCTTTCTTT. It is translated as CASSPRGGTTEAFF.

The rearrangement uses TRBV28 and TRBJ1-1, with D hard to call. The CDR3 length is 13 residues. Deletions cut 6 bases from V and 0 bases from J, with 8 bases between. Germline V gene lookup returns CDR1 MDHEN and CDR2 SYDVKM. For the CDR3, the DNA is TGTGCCAGCAGGGCGGGGATGAACACTGAAGCTTTCTTT. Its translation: CASRAGMNTEAFF.

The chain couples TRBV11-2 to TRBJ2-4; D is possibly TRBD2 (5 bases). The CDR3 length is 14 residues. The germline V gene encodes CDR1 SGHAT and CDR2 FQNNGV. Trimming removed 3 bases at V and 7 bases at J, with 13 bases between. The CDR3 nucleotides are TGTGCCAGCAGCTTTAGCACCGAGGGTAACATTCAGTACTTC. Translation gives CASSFSTEGNIQYF.

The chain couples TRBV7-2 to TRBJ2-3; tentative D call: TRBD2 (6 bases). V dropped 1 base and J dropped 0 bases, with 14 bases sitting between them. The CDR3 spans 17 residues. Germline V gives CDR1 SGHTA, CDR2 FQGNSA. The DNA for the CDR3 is TGTGCCAGCAGCTTAGAAGGCGGGAACCCGAGCACAGATACGCAGTATTTT. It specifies CASSLEGGNPSTDTQYF.

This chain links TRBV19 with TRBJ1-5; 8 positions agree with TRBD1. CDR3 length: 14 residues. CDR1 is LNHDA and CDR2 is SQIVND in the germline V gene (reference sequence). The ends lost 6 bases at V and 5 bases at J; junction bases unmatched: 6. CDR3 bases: TGTGCCAGTAGGCTGACAGGGGTCGATCAGCCCCAGCATTTT. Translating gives CASRLTGVDQPQHF.

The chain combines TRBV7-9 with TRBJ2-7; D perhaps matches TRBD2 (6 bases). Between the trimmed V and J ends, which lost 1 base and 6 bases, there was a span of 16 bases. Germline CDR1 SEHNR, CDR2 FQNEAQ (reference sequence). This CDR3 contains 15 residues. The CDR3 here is CASSLGAGLRGEQYF. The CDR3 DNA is TGTGCCAGCAGCTTAGGGGCGGGGTTAAGGGGCGAGCAGTACTTC.

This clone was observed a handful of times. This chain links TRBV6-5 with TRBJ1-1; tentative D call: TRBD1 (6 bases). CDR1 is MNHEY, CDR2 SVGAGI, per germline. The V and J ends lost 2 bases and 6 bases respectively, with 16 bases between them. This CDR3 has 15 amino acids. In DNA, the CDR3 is TGTGCCAGCAGTTACCTTACGACAGGTAGGGCTGAAGCTTTCTTT. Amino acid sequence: CASSYLTTGRAEAFF.

CDR3 loop: CASRSHLLAPGELFF. DNA for the CDR3: TGTGCAAGTCGCTCTCATCTACTAGCCCCCGGGGAGCTGTTTTTT. The gene calls are TRBV12-2 and TRBJ2-2; the DNA was not used to check the table's D call, TRBD2. TRBV12-2 represents a pseudogene. There are 15 residues in the CDR3.

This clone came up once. This chain's CDR3 is CASSQDPITYEQYF. Here the CDR3 DNA reads TGTGCCAGCAGCCAAGATCCCATAACCTACGAGCAGTACTTC. The chain combines TRBV4-2 with TRBJ2-7; D ambiguous. This CDR3 has 14 residues. Trimming cost V 0 bases and J 2 bases, with 8 bases left between them. Germline loops: CDR1 LGHNA, CDR2 YNFKEQ.

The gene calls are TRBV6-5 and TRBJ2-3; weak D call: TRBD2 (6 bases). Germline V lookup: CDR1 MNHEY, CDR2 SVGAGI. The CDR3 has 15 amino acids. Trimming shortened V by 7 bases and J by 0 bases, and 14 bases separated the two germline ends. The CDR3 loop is CASKASAGSTDTQYF. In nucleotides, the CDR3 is TGTGCCAGCAAAGCGTCCGCGGGGAGCACAGATACGCAGTATTTT.

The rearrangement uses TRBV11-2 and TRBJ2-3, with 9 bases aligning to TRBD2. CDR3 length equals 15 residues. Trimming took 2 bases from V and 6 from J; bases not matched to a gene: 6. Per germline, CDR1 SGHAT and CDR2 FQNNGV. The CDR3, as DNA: TGTGCCAGCAGCTTACGCGGGAGGGATACCGATACGCAGTATTTT. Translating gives CASSLRGRDTDTQYF.

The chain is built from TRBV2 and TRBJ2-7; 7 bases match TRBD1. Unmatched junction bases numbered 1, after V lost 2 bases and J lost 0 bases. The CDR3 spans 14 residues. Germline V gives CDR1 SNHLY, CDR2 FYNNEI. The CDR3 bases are TGTGCCAGCAGTGAATGGGACAGCTCCTACGAGCAGTACTTC. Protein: CASSEWDSSYEQYF.

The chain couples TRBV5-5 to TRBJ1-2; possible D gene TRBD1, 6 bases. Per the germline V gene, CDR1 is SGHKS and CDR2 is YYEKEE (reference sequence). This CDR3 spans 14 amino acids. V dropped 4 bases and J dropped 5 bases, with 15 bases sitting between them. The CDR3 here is CASSPGATLYGYTF. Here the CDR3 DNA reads TGTGCCAGCAGCCCAGGGGCAACTTTATATGGCTACACCTTC.

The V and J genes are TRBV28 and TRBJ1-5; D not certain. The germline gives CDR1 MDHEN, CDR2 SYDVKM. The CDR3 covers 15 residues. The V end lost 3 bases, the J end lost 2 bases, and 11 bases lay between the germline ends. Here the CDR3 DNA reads TGTGCCAGCAGTTTTACCGATCGGCGCAATCAGCCCCAGCATTTT. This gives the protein CASSFTDRRNQPQHF.

The CDR3 here is CASSYRQGTNEQYF. The CDR3 nucleotides read TGTGCCAGCAGTTACCGACAGGGGACAAACGAGCAGTACTTC. The chain combines TRBV6-5 with TRBJ2-7, with 8 bases lining up with TRBD1. The CDR3 is 14 residues long. CDR1 and CDR2 from the germline V gene are MNHEY and SVGAGI. V shed 2 bases and J 5 bases; nucleotides not matched to a gene: 5.